This is a list of T cell receptor beta chains from one sample in a study of regulatory T cells in long-lasting Graves disease. TCRdb reprocessed the multiplex PCR reads with MiXCR, giving one entry per CDR3 protein. The sample carries roughly 260,000 distinct CDR3 sequences, around a sixth recorded once. This sample also appeared in a second study, on T cells in Graves' hyperthyroidism and ophthalmopathy.

The starting material was peripheral blood mononuclear cells (PBMCs), obtained at new diagnosis, from a patient treated with antithyroid drugs. Receptors originate from a woman in her 30s with Graves disease. The CDR3 runs from the conserved cysteine through the conserved F or W. A D gene is named only where the DNA matches it firmly. Where a row states a size, it is once, few, many or the class of an expanded clone; other rows omit it.

cdr3_nt cdr3_aa clone_size cdr3_length d_call j_call v_call
TGTGCCAGCAGTTGGCAGGGGGCTCGAGAGACCCAGTACTTC CASSWQGARETQYF many 14 TRBD1 TRBJ2-5 TRBV27
TGTGCCAGCTCACCACAGGACCGCTACAGGCAGGGAAACTATGGCTACACCTTC CASSPQDRYRQGNYGYTF . 18 . TRBJ1-2 TRBV18
TGTGCTAGTGGTTTGGTACCCGGGGGGTTAAATTACGAGCAGTACTTC CASGLVPGGLNYEQYF many 16 TRBD2 TRBJ2-7 TRBV12-5
TGTGCCAGCAGTTTTGAGATTAGCACAGATACGCAGTATTTT CASSFEISTDTQYF many 14 . TRBJ2-3 TRBV27
TGTGCCAGTAGTTATGACCCTTCCTACGAGCAGTACTTC CASSYDPSYEQYF many 13 . TRBJ2-7 TRBV19
TGTGCCAGCAGTAGGGTTTCCGACACTGAAGCTTTCTTT CASSRVSDTEAFF . 13 . TRBJ1-1 TRBV6-1
TGTGCCACCCAGGGGGCTTGGGGCTACACCTTC CATQGAWGYTF . 11 TRBD1 TRBJ1-2 TRBV9
TGCGCCAGCAGCAGGACTAGCGGGGGGTCCCAAGAGACCCAGTACTTC CASSRTSGGSQETQYF many 16 TRBD2 TRBJ2-5 TRBV5-1
TGCAGTGCACCCTTGGGGGGGGGCTCATACGAGCAGTACTTC CSAPLGGGSYEQYF many 14 . TRBJ2-7 TRBV20-1
TGCAGTGCTAGAGATGGGGGGCTCTCTGGAAACACCATATATTTT CSARDGGLSGNTIYF few 15 . TRBJ1-3 TRBV20-1
TGTGCCAGCAGCTTCCCGGGAGCCCGAAGGGGAGCTTTCTTT CASSFPGARRGAFF many 14 . TRBJ1-1 TRBV11-2
TGTGCCAGCAGCCCCCTAGGAGGGGGTTATGAAAAACTGTTTTTT CASSPLGGGYEKLFF many 15 . TRBJ1-4 TRBV5-6
TGTGCCAGCAGTGAACGCGGGATCTATGGCTACACCTTC CASSERGIYGYTF many 13 . TRBJ1-2 TRBV6-2/TRBV6-3
TGTGCCAGCAGCCCTGGGACAGCCAACTACAATGAGCAGTTCTTC CASSPGTANYNEQFF . 15 TRBD1 TRBJ2-1 TRBV7-8
TGTGCCAGCAGTGAATCGTCCAGGGTAGCTAACTATGGCTACACCTTC CASSESSRVANYGYTF . 16 . TRBJ1-2 TRBV25-1
TGTGCCAGCAGCCCCGGGACTAGCGGCACCGGGGAGCTGTTTTTT CASSPGTSGTGELFF many 15 TRBD2 TRBJ2-2 TRBV7-2
TGTGCCAGCAGTCGGGGGTCAGGCGGCTCCTACGAGCAGTACTTC CASSRGSGGSYEQYF many 15 . TRBJ2-7 TRBV2
TGTGCCAGCAGTCCCGGGACAGGCTGGGAGCAGTTCTTC CASSPGTGWEQFF many 13 TRBD1 TRBJ2-1 TRBV27
TGTGCCAGCAGTTACCCCGATCTGAGCACAGATACGCAGTATTTT CASSYPDLSTDTQYF many 15 . TRBJ2-3 TRBV6-9
TGTGCCAGTAGTATCCAGGGAGAAAGGAATGAGCAGTTCTTC CASSIQGERNEQFF . 14 . TRBJ2-1 TRBV19
TGTGCCAGCTCACTGGACAGTACAATCTCTGGCTACACCTTC CASSLDSTISGYTF many 14 . TRBJ1-2 TRBV18
TGCAGTGCTAGAGATTTCAGGGCAGGCCATGGCTACACCTTC CSARDFRAGHGYTF many 14 . TRBJ1-2 TRBV20-1
TGTGCCAGCAGCTCGGACACAGGGGTCTACGAGCAGTACTTC CASSSDTGVYEQYF . 14 TRBD1 TRBJ2-7 TRBV7-9
TGCGCCAGCAGCCAAGTCTGGGGTCAGTCACCCCTCCACTTT CASSQVWGQSPLHF many 14 . TRBJ1-6 TRBV4-1
TGTGCCAGCAGTTTTGGCCCTTACGGGGGGGAGGATCAGCCCCAGCATTTT CASSFGPYGGEDQPQHF many 17 . TRBJ1-5 TRBV12-3/TRBV12-4
TGCAGTGCCACCCTAGCGAGCTCCTACAATGAGCAGTTCTTC CSATLASSYNEQFF . 14 . TRBJ2-1 TRBV20-1
TGCGCCAGCAGTGAGTCGGGGCAAGGCACTGAAGCTTTCTTT CASSESGQGTEAFF many 14 . TRBJ1-1 TRBV10-2
TGTGCCAGCAGCCAGTTGAGGAACACTGAAGCTTTCTTT CASSQLRNTEAFF many 13 . TRBJ1-1 TRBV3-1
TGCAGTGCTGGCCGGGACTTTATTAGCTCCTACAATGAGCAGTTCTTC CSAGRDFISSYNEQFF many 16 . TRBJ2-1 TRBV20-1
TGTGCCAGCAGCAGAACTAGCGGGGACCACTACGAGCAGTACTTC CASSRTSGDHYEQYF . 15 TRBD2 TRBJ2-7 TRBV11-2
TGTGCCACCAGCAGGAACAGGGGCTTGAACACTGAAGCTTTCTTT CATSRNRGLNTEAFF many 15 TRBD1 TRBJ1-1 TRBV15
TGCAGTGCTAGAGTAACAGGACTCAACACCGGGGAGCTGTTTTTT CSARVTGLNTGELFF many 15 . TRBJ2-2 TRBV20-1
TGTGCCAGCAGCTTACGACGGGCGGCCACTGAAGCTTTCTTT CASSLRRAATEAFF many 14 . TRBJ1-1 TRBV5-5
TGCAGCGTGTCCGGGACAGGGGTCGGCTACACCTTC CSVSGTGVGYTF few 12 TRBD1 TRBJ1-2 TRBV29-1
TGTGCCAGCAGCGAGGGGGGCGGGGGGGCCTCTGTTGGCACAGATACGCAGTATTTT CASSEGGGGASVGTDTQYF few 19 TRBD2 TRBJ2-3 TRBV9
TGTGCCAGCAGCTCTAACCTCGAAGCTTTCTTT CASSSNLEAFF . 11 . TRBJ1-1 TRBV3-1
TGTGCCAGCGGAACTCGCAGGGGAGGGAATGAGCAGTTCTTC CASGTRRGGNEQFF many 14 . TRBJ2-1 TRBV28